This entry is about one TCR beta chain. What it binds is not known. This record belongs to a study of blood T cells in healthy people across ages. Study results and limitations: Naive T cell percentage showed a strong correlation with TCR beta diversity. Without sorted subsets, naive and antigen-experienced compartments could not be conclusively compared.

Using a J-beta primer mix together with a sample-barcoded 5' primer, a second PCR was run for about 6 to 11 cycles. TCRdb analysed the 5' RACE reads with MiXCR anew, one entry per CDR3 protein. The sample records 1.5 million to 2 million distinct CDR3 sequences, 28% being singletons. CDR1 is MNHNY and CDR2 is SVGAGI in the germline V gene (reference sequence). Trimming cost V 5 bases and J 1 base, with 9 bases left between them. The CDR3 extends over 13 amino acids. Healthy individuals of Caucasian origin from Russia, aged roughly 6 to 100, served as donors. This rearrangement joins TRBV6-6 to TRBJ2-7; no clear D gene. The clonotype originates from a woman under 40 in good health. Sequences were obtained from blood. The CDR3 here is CASSPTKSYEQYF. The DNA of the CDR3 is TGTGCCAGCAGTCCCACCAAGTCCTACGAGCAGTACTTC.